This T cell receptor (beta chain) was identified during a study of CXCR3-negative and CXCR3-positive naive CD8 T cells. As for this clonotype: Its specificity is not known.

Germline V lookup: CDR1 SGHDN, CDR2 FVKESK. The length of the CDR3 is 14 residues. The method, 5' RACE with UMI labels, was used to prepare the TRB cDNA libraries. For each CDR3 protein, TCRdb gives one entry from its re-call of the 5' RACE reads, without DNA. Its listing shows just over 40,000 distinct CDR3 sequences. Broader study findings: TRBV-TRBJ usage matched between naive CXCR3-negative and CXCR3-positive cells but not between memory cells.

This chain connects TRBV14 to TRBJ1-1. The sample consisted of naive CXCR3- CD8+ T cells from blood. As for subset: CD45RO-CCR7+CD27+CD95- naive CD8+ T cells lacking CXCR3 (TNR3-). The origin of this receptor is a human donor in good health. Some clones in this sample may be carry-over from other donors' samples. The CDR3 sequence is CASSQYRWGTEAFF. The variable domain in full, completed from reference TRBV14 and TRBJ1-1, reads EAGVTQFPSHSVIEKGQTVTLRCDPISGHDNLYWYRRVMGKEIKFLLHFVKESKQDESGMPNNRFLAERTGGTYSTLKVQPAELEDSGVYFCASSQYRWGTEAFFGQGTRLTVV.